This T cell receptor (beta chain) was recorded in a study of monozygotic twins with inflammatory bowel disease. Using the 5' RACE reads, TCRdb records one entry per CDR3 protein without DNA. The table for this sample gives about 420,000 distinct CDR3 sequences. As regards this clonotype: Antigen specificity is unknown.

The study's findings and limits: Clonotype overlap with others was lower in IBD patients than in healthy twins, a difference that was greatest with disease activity. Differing T cell subtypes remained indistinguishable. Between concordant and discordant twins, repertoire similarity failed to differ, a result that limited power may explain.

The receptor was derived from a human donor with ulcerative colitis or Crohn's disease, or a healthy co-twin of an affected twin (not recorded which). The source material was blood.

This chain's CDR3 is CSARAGLPIEQFF. The chain recombines TRBV20-1 with TRBJ2-1; TCRdb's assignment of TRBD2 cannot be checked, as there is no DNA. Germline assignment: CDR1 DFQATT and CDR2 SNEGSKA (reference sequence). The length of the CDR3 is 13 residues.